The present TCR beta chain was sequenced within a study of OX40 agonist ivuxolimab in advanced cancers. The overall study: At 0.01 to 10 mg/kg, ivuxolimab was administered intravenously to patients every 2 weeks.

Libraries were prepared by immunoSEQ multiplex PCR; TCRdb keeps only in-frame clonotypes and omits some of them. This sample yields 50,000 to 85,000 clones, of which less than 85% are seen a single time; approximately 4% belongs to the top ten. The TCR comes from an adult with an advanced solid tumor such as melanoma, head and neck, liver or kidney cancer. The sequenced sample was CD4+ or CD8+ T cells sorted from blood, obtained in a trial of the OX40 agonist ivuxolimab.

The CDR3 nucleotides are TGTGCCAGCAGCTTGAGGGGGTCGACAGATACGCAGTATTTT. Translating gives CASSLRGSTDTQYF. The chain links TRBV5-4 to TRBJ2-3, with a tentative D call TRBD1 (6 bases). The CDR3 covers 14 residues. Germline CDR1 is SGHNT and CDR2 is YYREEE (reference sequence). Trimming left V 1 base short and J 3 bases short, with 9 bases between.